The source of this T cell receptor (beta chain) is a study of T cells in Graves' hyperthyroidism and ophthalmopathy. Study-wide points: Classification by a 13 V-J model distinguished ophthalmopathy from stable hyperthyroidism.

TCR beta CDR3 sequences were amplified from RNA transcripts. The primer set for the first-round RT-PCR of the TCR CDR3 was HTBI. Via MiXCR, TCRdb re-called the multiplex PCR reads, giving one row per CDR3 protein. The sample has hundreds of thousands of distinct CDR3 sequences; approximately 14% are singletons. A word on this clonotype: Antigen unknown.

The sequence was obtained from a woman aged 40 to 50 with Graves' ophthalmopathy. Sequencing input: blood.

CDR3 DNA: TGTGCCAGCAGCCAAGATCCTAGCGGGGGGAACAATGAGCAGTTCTTC. The encoded protein is CASSQDPSGGNNEQFF. The J gene is TRBJ2-1, the V gene TRBV3-1; 11 bases are a match to TRBD2. The CDR3 length is 16 residues. Trimming cost V 0 bases and J 5 bases; bases outside gene matches: 3. Per the germline V gene, CDR1 is LGHDT and CDR2 is YNNKEL (reference sequence).